These T cell receptor beta chains were read from a single sample in a study of control samples from healthy donors and cancer patients. Generated by immunoSEQ multiplex PCR, the TCRdb table keeps only in-frame clones and is missing some. This table has about 73,000 clones, roughly nine tenths appearing once. The sequencing sample was made of PBMCs. The receptors were gathered from a man aged 60 to 75 with lung cancer. Both conserved end residues are part of each CDR3. A D gene is named only where the DNA matches it firmly. The size of a clone is reported for some rows only, either as once, few or many, or as a class for expanded clones.

>-|TRBV4-2|TRBJ1-1|-
TGTGCCAGCCTAAAACAGGGCTCTGAAGCTTTCTTT
CASLKQGSEAFF
>-|TRBV5-1|TRBJ2-3|-
TGCGCCAGCAGCCAGTATAGCGGCGCAACAGATACGCAGTATTTT
CASSQYSGATDTQYF
>-|TRBV7-2|TRBJ1-3|-
TGTGCCAGCAGCTTAAGGGGTAACGGAAACACCATATATTTT
CASSLRGNGNTIYF
>-|TRBV30|TRBJ1-6|TRBD1
TGTGCCTGGAGTCCCCGGACAGGTTTGGGATCACCCCTCCACTTT
CAWSPRTGLGSPLHF
>-|TRBV7-2|TRBJ1-6|TRBD1
TGTGCCAGCAGCCAACAGACAGGGACCAATTCACCCCTCCACTTT
CASSQQTGTNSPLHF
>-|TRBV6-5|TRBJ2-7|TRBD2
TGTGCCAGCAGTTACCAGGCGGGGGGATTTTCCTACGAGCAGTACTTC
CASSYQAGGFSYEQYF
>-|TRBV20-1|TRBJ2-3|-
TGCAGTGCTAGTCGGGGGAGCACAGATACGCAGTATTTT
CSASRGSTDTQYF
>-|TRBV7-2|TRBJ2-3|-
TGTGCCAGCAGCTCCGTTAGCACAGATACGCAGTATTTT
CASSSVSTDTQYF
>-|TRBV10-1|TRBJ2-6|TRBD1
TGCGCCAGCAGTTCTGATACAGGGGCCGGGGCCAACGTCCTGACTTTC
CASSSDTGAGANVLTF
>-|TRBV19|TRBJ1-6|-
TGTGCCAGTAGTATAGCCGGGACGCAGAGTCGATTCCCCCTCCACTTT
CASSIAGTQSRFPLHF
>-|TRBV11-2|TRBJ1-2|-
TGTGCCAGCAGCTTAGAGGTTGGGGGTTTTAACTATGGCTACACCTTC
CASSLEVGGFNYGYTF
>-|TRBV5-1|TRBJ1-1|TRBD1
TGCGCCAGCAGCAAGGGACAGGGGGACACTGAAGCTTTCTTT
CASSKGQGDTEAFF
>-|TRBV7-9|TRBJ2-3|-
TGTGCCAGCAGCTTAGCGAGCCTCGGATCCACAGATACGCAGTATTTT
CASSLASLGSTDTQYF
>-|TRBV3-1/TRBV3-2|TRBJ1-4|-
TGTGCCAGCAGCGTGATAGATCAAGGAACTAATGAAAAACTGTTTTTT
CASSVIDQGTNEKLFF
>-|TRBV3-1/TRBV3-2|TRBJ1-1|-
TGTGCCAGCAGCCAACTTCACTGGGACGAAGCTTTCTTT
CASSQLHWDEAFF
>-|TRBV6-6|TRBJ1-1|-
TGTGCCAGCAGTTATGGCCCGGGGGGGGACACTGAAGCTTTCTTT
CASSYGPGGDTEAFF
>-|TRBV7-6|TRBJ2-7|-
TGTGCCAGCAGCTTAATAAATTTCGACGAGCAGTACTTC
CASSLINFDEQYF
>-|TRBV5-1|TRBJ1-2|-
TGCGCCAGCAGCTTGGATTGGGATGGCTACACCTTC
CASSLDWDGYTF
>-|TRBV5-1|TRBJ2-4|-
TGCGCCAGCAGCTCCTACAGGGGCGGGGGCAAAAACATTCAGTACTTC
CASSSYRGGGKNIQYF
>-|TRBV10-1|TRBJ2-3|-
TGCGCCAGCAGTGATGGCCCTAGCACAGATACGCAGTATTTT
CASSDGPSTDTQYF
>once|TRBV5-4|TRBJ2-5|-
TGTGCCAGCAGCTTGGCAGGCAGGGATGGTTTAGAGACCCAGTACTTC
CASSLAGRDGLETQYF